This T cell receptor (beta chain) originates from a study of T cells in Graves' hyperthyroidism and ophthalmopathy. Across the study: Before any treatment, at initial diagnosis, peripheral blood was collected.

The study's findings and limits: For ophthalmopathy, model prediction preceded onset by a median about six months.

Researchers took RNA transcripts and amplified the TCR beta CDR3 regions from them. Researchers ran a first-round RT-PCR on the TCR CDR3 using the HTBI primer set. TCRdb analysed the multiplex PCR reads with MiXCR anew, one entry per CDR3 protein. The profile shows under 400,000 distinct CDR3 sequences, 14% of them singletons. In germline, CDR1 is SGHVS, CDR2 FQNEAQ. V gave up 1 base and J gave up 5 bases; unmatched junction bases: 3. The CDR3 loop spans 15 amino acids. Hyperthyroidism, newly diagnosed and lasting under 2 months, affected patients aged 18 to 65. Each diagnosis was grounded in clinical symptoms, serum thyroxine and TRAb, thyroid ultrasound, and orbital computed tomography. This clonotype was counted ten times or more. Its matching antigen is unknown.

Sequenced material: blood. The V call is TRBV7-8, the J call TRBJ2-1, with 9 nucleotides matching TRBD2. This clonotype was obtained from an older woman with Graves' hyperthyroidism. CDR3 in DNA: TGTGCCAGCAGCTTAGTAGCGGGAGCGCACAATGAGCAGTTCTTC. It translates to CASSLVAGAHNEQFF. The variable domain in full, with the rest retrieved from reference TRBV7-8 and TRBJ2-1, is GAGVSQSPRYKVAKRGQDVALRCDPISGHVSLFWYQQALGQGPEFLTYFQNEAQLDKSGLPSDRFFAERPEGSVSTLKIQRTQQEDSAVYLCASSLVAGAHNEQFFGPGTRLTVL.